This paragraph reports one T cell receptor beta chain. The trim removed 4 bases at V and 3 bases at J, leaving 3 bases unmatched. The CDR3 is 13 residues long. Germline V gene sequence: CDR1 SGHNT, CDR2 YYREEE (reference sequence). The PCR made use of 60 Vbeta and 13 Jbeta primers. The table came from immunoSEQ multiplex PCR; TCRdb's copy has only in-frame clones and leaves some out. The data hold roughly 180,000 clones, with 82% observed a single time. These data originate in a study of cytomegalovirus exposure and HLA in healthy donors. Sequencing used PBMCs. The V call is TRBV5-4, the J call TRBJ2-7, with TRBD2 matching over 8 bases. This receptor was identified in a male donor in good health and CMV-seronegative. The CDR3 sequence is CASSIGTSYEQYF. CDR3 bases: TGTGCCAGCAGCATCGGGACTAGCTACGAGCAGTACTTC.